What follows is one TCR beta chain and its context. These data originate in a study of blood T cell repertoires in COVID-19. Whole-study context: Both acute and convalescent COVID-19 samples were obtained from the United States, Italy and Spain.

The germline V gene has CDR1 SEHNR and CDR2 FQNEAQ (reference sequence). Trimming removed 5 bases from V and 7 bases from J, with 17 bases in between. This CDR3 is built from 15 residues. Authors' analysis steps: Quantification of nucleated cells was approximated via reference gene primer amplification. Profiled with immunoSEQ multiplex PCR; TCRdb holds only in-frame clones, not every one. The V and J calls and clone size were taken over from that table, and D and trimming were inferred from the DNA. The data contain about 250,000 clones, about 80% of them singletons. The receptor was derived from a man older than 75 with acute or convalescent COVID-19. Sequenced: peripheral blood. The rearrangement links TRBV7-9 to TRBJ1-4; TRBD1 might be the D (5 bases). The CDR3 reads CASSLTGVDGEKLFF. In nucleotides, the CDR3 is TGTGCCAGCAGCCTAACAGGAGTCGACGGTGAAAAACTGTTTTTT. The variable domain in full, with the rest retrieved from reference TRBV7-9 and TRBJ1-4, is DTGVSQNPRHKITKRGQNVTFRCDPISEHNRLYWYRQTLGQGPEFLTYFQNEAQLEKSRLLSDRFSAERPKGSFSTLEIQRTEQGDSAMYLCASSLTGVDGEKLFFGSGTQLSVL.